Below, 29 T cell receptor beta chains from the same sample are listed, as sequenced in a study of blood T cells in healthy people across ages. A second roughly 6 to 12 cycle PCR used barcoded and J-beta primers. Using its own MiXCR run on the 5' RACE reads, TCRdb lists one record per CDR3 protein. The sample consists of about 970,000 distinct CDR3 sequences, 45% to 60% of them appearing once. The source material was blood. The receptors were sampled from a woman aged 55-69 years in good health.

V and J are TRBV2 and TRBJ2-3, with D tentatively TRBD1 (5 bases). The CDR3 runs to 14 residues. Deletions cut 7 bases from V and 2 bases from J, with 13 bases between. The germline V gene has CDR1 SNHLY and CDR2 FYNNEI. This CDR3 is CASTQDGVTDTQYF. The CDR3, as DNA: TGTGCCAGCACACAGGATGGGGTCACAGATACGCAGTATTTT.

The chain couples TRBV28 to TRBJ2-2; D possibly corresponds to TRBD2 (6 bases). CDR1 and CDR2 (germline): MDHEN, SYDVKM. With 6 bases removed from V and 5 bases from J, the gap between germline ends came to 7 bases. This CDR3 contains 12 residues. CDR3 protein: CASSAGTGELFF. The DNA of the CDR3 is TGTGCCAGCAGCGCGGGAACCGGGGAGCTGTTTTTT.

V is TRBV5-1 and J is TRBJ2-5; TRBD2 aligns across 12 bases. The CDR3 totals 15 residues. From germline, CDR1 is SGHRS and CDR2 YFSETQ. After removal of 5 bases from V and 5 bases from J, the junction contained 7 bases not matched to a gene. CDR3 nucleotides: TGCGCCAGCAGATCGACTAGCGGGAGTGGCGAGACCCAGTACTTC. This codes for CASRSTSGSGETQYF.

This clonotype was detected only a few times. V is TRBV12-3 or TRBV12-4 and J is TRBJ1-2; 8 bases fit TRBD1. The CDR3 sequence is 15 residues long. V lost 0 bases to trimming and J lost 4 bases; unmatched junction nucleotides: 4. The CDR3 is CASSLATDRVYGYTF. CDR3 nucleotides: TGTGCCAGCAGTTTAGCAACGGACAGGGTCTATGGCTACACCTTC.

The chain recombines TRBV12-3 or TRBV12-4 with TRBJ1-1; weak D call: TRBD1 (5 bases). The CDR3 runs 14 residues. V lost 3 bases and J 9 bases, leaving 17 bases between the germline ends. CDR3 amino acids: CASSFSGGSKKAFF. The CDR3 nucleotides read TGTGCCAGCAGTTTTTCGGGGGGGAGTAAAAAAGCTTTCTTT.

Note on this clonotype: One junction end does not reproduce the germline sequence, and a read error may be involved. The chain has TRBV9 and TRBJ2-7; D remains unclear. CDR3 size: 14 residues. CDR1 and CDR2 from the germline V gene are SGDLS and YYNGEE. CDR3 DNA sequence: TGTGCCAGCAGCGCCCGCCTGTTCTCCCACGAGCAGTACTTC. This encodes CASSARLFSHEQYF.

CDR3 DNA sequence: TGTGCCTCCGGACCTATTGGGGGGAGCATTCAGTACTTC. Its protein is CASGPIGGSIQYF. This rearrangement joins TRBV30 to TRBJ2-4, with a possible D match to TRBD2 (6 bases). This CDR3 contains 13 residues. The V end was cut by 7 bases, the J end by 9 bases, with 19 bases between. Germline CDR1 is GTSNPN and CDR2 is SVGIG (reference sequence).

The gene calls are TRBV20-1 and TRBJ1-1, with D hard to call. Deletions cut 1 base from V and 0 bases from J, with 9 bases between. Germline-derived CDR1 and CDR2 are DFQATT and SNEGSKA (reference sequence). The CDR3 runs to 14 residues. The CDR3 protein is CSARGLGLNTEAFF. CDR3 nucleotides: TGCAGTGCTAGAGGCCTCGGCTTGAACACTGAAGCTTTCTTT.

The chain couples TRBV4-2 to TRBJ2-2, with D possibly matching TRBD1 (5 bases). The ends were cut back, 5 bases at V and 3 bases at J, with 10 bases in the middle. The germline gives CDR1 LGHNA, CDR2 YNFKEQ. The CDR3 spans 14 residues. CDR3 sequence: CASSSGHHTGELFF. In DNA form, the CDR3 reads TGTGCCAGCAGCTCCGGACACCACACCGGGGAGCTGTTTTTT.

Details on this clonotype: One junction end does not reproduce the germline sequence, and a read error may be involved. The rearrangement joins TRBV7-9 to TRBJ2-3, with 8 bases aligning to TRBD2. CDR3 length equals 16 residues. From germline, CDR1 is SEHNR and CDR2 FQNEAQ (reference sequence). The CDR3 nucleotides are TGTGCCAACAGCTCTACTAGCGGATCTAGCACAGATACGCAGTATTTT. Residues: CANSSTSGSSTDTQYF.

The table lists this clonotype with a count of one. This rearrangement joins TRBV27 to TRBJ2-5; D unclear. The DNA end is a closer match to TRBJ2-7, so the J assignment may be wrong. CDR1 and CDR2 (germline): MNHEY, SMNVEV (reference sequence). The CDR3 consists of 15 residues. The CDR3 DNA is TGTGCCAGCAGTTTATGGCCAGGAATACTATACGAGCAGTACTTC. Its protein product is CASSLWPGILYEQYF.

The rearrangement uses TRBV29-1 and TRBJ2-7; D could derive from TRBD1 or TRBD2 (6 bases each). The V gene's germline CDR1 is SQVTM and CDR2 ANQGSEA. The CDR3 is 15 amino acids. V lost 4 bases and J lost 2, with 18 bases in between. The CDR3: CSVVGGPNRTYEQYF. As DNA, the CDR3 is TGCAGCGTTGTAGGGGGGCCCAACCGGACCTACGAGCAGTACTTC.

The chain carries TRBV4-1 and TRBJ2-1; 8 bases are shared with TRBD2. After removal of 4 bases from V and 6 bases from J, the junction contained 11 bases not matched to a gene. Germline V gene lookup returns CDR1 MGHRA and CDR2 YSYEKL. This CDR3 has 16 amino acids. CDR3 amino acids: CASSREKTAGVNEQFF. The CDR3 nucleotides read TGCGCCAGCAGCCGCGAGAAAACAGCGGGAGTCAATGAGCAGTTCTTC.

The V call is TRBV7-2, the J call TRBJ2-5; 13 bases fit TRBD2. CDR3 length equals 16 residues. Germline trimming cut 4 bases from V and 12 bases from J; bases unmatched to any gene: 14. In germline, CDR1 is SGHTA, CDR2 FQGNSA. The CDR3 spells CASSSERGLAGTHEYF. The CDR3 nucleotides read TGTGCCAGCAGCTCGGAAAGGGGACTAGCGGGAACCCATGAGTACTTC.

The DNA for the CDR3 is TGCGCCAGCAGTGTTGACCTAAGAACTACCGAGCAGTACTTC. Translating it yields CASSVDLRTTEQYF. The chain links TRBV10-1 to TRBJ2-7; unclear D gene. Germline loops: CDR1 WNHNN, CDR2 SYGVQD (reference sequence). The CDR3 spans 14 residues. The V end was cut by 4 bases, the J end by 6 bases, with 16 bases between.

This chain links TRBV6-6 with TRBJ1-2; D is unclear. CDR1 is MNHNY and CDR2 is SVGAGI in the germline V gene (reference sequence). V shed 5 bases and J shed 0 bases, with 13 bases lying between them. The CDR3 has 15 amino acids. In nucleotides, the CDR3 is TGTGCCAGCAGTCCCCAGCGAGCGGCTAACTATGGCTACACCTTC. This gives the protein CASSPQRAANYGYTF.

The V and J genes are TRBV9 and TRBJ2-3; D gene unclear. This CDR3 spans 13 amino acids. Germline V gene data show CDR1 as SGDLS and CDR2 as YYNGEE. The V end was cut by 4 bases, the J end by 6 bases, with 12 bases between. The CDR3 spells CASSPSPLDTQYF. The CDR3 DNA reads TGTGCCAGCAGCCCATCCCCCCTCGATACGCAGTATTTT.

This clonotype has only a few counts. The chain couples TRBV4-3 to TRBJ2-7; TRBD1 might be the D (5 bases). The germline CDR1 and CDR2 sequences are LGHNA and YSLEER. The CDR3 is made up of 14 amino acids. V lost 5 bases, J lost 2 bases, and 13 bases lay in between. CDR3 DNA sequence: TGCGCCAGCAGCGTAGGGGTGGGCCCCTACGAGCAGTACTTC. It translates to CASSVGVGPYEQYF.

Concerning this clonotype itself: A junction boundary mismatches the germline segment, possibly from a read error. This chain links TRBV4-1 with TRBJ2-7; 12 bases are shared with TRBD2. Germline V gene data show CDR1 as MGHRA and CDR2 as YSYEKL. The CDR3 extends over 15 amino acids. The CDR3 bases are TGCGCCAGCAGCCAAGGACTAGCGGGGGCCTACGGGCAGTACTTC. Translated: CASSQGLAGAYGQYF.

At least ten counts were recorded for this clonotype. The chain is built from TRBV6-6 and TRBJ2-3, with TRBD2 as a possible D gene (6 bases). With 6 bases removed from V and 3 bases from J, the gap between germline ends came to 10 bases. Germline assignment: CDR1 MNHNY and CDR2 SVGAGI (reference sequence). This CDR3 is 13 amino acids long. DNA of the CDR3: TGTGCCAGCAGCGCGGGGCCTACAGATACGCAGTATTTT. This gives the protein CASSAGPTDTQYF.

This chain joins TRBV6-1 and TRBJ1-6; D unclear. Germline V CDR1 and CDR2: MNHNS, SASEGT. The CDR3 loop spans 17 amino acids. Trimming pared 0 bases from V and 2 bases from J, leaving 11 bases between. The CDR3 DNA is TGTGCCAGCAGTGAAGCCTTCGTGGCAGCCTATAATTCACCCCTCCACTTT. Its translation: CASSEAFVAAYNSPLHF.

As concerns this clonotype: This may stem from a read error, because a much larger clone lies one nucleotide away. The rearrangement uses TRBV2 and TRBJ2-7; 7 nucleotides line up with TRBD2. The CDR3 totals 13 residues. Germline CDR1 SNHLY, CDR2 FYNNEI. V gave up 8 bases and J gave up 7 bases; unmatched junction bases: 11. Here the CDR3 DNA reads TGTGCCAGCGGACGAGCGGGTAGCGGGGAGCAGTACTTC. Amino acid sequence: CASGRAGSGEQYF.

CDR3 residues: CSANPLAEGGDTQYF. CDR3 in DNA: TGCAGTGCTAACCCCCTAGCGGAGGGGGGTGATACGCAGTATTTT. The rearrangement links TRBV20-1 to TRBJ2-3; weak D call: TRBD2 (7 bases). The CDR3 runs to 15 residues. V was pared by 4 bases and J by 6 bases, with 20 bases between. The germline CDR1 and CDR2 sequences are DFQATT and SNEGSKA (reference sequence).

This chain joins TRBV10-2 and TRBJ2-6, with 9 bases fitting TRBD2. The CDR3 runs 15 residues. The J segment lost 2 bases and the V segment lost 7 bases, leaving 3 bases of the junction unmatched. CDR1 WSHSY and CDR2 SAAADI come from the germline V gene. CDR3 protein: CASNLAGTGANVLTF. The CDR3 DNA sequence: TGCGCCAGCAACCTAGCGGGAACTGGGGCCAACGTCCTGACTTTC.

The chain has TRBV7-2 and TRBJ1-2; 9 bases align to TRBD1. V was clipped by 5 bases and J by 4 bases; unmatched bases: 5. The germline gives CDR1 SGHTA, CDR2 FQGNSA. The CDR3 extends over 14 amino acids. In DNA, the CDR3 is TGTGCCAGCAGCCCCAGACAGGGGGTCTATGGCTACACCTTC. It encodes CASSPRQGVYGYTF.

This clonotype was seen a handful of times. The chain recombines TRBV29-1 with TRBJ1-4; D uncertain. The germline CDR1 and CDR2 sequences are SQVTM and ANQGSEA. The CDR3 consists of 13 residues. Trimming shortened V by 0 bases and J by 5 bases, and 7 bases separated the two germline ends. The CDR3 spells CSVEEAKNEKLFF. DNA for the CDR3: TGCAGCGTTGAAGAAGCTAAGAATGAAAAACTGTTTTTT.

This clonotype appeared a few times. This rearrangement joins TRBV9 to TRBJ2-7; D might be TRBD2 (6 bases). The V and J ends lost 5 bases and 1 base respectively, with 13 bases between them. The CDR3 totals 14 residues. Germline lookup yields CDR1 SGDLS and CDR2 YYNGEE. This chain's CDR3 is CASSRDSYSYEQYF. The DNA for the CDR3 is TGTGCCAGCAGTCGGGACTCCTATTCCTACGAGCAGTACTTC.

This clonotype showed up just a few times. CDR3 sequence reads: CSVGRGSSEQYF. The DNA for the CDR3 is TGCAGCGTTGGGAGGGGGTCGAGCGAGCAGTACTTC. The V and J genes are TRBV29-1 and TRBJ2-7; D may correspond to TRBD1 or TRBD2 (6 bases each). This CDR3 has 12 residues. Trimming took off 4 bases at V and 6 bases at J, with 13 bases between the two ends. Germline-derived CDR1 and CDR2 are SQVTM and ANQGSEA.

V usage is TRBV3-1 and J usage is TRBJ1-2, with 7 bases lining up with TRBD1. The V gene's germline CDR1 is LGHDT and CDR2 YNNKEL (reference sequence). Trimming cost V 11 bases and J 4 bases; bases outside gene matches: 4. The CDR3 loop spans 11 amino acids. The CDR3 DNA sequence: TGTGCCGCCCGGACAGGCTATGGCTACACCTTC. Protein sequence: CAARTGYGYTF. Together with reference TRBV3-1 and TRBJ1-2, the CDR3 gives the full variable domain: DTAVSQTPKYLVTQMGNDKSIKCEQNLGHDTMYWYKQDSKKFLKIMFSYNNKELIINETVPNRFSPKSPDKAHLNLHINSLELGDSAVYFCAARTGYGYTFGSGTRLTVV.